This TCR beta chain emerged from a study of T cell repertoires in cytomegalovirus infection. Study in general: From public TCR beta signatures came an indication of both CMV infection and matching HLA type.

This CDR3 has 17 residues. Germline CDR1 is SQVTM and CDR2 is ANQGSEA. Germline trimming cut 3 bases from V and 0 bases from J; bases unmatched to any gene: 11. A few counts support this clonotype. Its antigen is as yet unknown. MiXCR was run by TCRdb on the reads, yielding one entry per CDR3 protein. This table holds approximately 910,000 distinct CDR3 sequences, around 29% found once. J is TRBJ1-1 and V is TRBV29-1, with TRBD1 matching over 9 bases. The input for sequencing was cultured CD8+ T cells from PBMCs, taken from culture after CMV antigen stimulation. The sequence derives from a human donor in good health (CMV status not recorded). Some clones in this sample may be carry-over from other donors' samples. The CDR3 reads CSVEFWTGAPLNTEAFF. The CDR3 DNA reads TGCAGCGTTGAGTTCTGGACAGGGGCCCCATTGAACACTGAAGCTTTCTTT.